This entry is about one TCR beta chain. Germline and junction disagree at one end, which may indicate a read error. The sample originates from a study of blood T cell repertoires in COVID-19. Study-wide background: The United States, Italy and Spain were the sources of the acute and convalescent COVID-19 samples. PBMCs, B-cell-depleted T cells, or T cells provided the cDNA or gDNA that made up the material.

As processed by the authors: How many nucleated cells were present was estimated from reference gene primer amplification. Assay used: immunoSEQ multiplex PCR; TCRdb lists only in-frame clones, some missing. V and J calls plus clone size are reproduced from that table; the DNA served to infer D and trimming. Seen here are roughly 100,000 clones, about nine tenths observed once, and the top ten hold about 2%. The source material was peripheral blood. The source of this sequence is a human donor with active COVID-19. The donor label of this sample is uncertain.

CDR3 DNA: TGTGCCAGCAGCAACCCGGGACTAGCGGACGCCTTC. It codes for CASSNPGLADAF. The V and J genes are TRBV6-6 and TRBJ2-7, with 11 bases identical to TRBD2. Germline V lookup: CDR1 MNHNY, CDR2 SVGAGI (reference sequence). CDR3 length: 12 amino acids.